The 20 T cell receptor beta chains presented below share a single source sample, sequenced in a study of T cells after posttransplantation cyclophosphamide (dated by TCRdb to about 2016). Library method: the immunoSEQ multiplex PCR assay. Held by TCRdb, this immuneACCESS table contains in-frame sequences only and omits some clones. Under half of the omission traces to an unresolved V gene where checked; the cause of the rest is unknown. Across this sample there are around 20,000 clones, with approximately 98% seen only once. The top ten clones comprise roughly 0.17% of the sample. Viable CD3+CD4+ or CD3+CD8+ cells that were CCR7+CD45RA+CD45RO-CD95-CD27+CD28+ were defined as naive T cells. Source material: naive CD4+ T cells sorted from PBMCs. Receptors were obtained from a man aged 35-49 years in good health, CMV-negative, and a related stem cell transplant donor.

The chain couples TRBV21-1 to TRBJ1-4. TRBV21-1 is annotated as a pseudogene. The CDR3 extends over 17 amino acids. The CDR3 is CASSNLELFTTNEKLFF. DNA for the CDR3: TGTGCCAGCAGCAATCTAGAGCTTTTCACAACTAATGAAAAACTGTTTTTT.

The chain uses TRBV28 and TRBJ2-7; TRBD1 aligns across 7 bases. This CDR3 region has 15 residues. V dropped 5 bases and J dropped 4; count of bases not matched to a gene: 11. CDR1 and CDR2 (germline): MDHEN, SYDVKM. The CDR3 nucleotides are TGTGCCAGCAGTCGAGAACCGGGACAGTTTTACGAGCAGTACTTC. Its protein product is CASSREPGQFYEQYF.

The genes are TRBV30 and TRBJ2-5; D perhaps matches TRBD2 (6 bases). CDR3 length equals 12 residues. V was cut by 8 bases and J by 5 bases, with 15 bases left in between. Looked up from germline, CDR1 is GTSNPN and CDR2 is SVGIG (reference sequence). CDR3 residues: CARGEADETQYF. The CDR3, as DNA: TGTGCCCGTGGGGAGGCCGATGAGACCCAGTACTTC.

The chain recombines TRBV15 with TRBJ2-1; D is perhaps TRBD2 (5 bases). The CDR3 totals 14 residues. V lost 5 bases to trimming and J lost 8 bases, with 16 bases between them. CDR1 LNHNV and CDR2 YYDKDF come from the germline V gene (reference sequence). For the CDR3, the DNA is TGTGCCACCAGCCGATTTAGCGTCACCTATGAGCAGTTCTTC. Translated: CATSRFSVTYEQFF.

The chain couples TRBV7-7 to TRBJ2-7, with TRBD1 identical over 9 bases. This CDR3 spans 14 amino acids. The germline CDR1 and CDR2 sequences are SSHAT and FNYEAQ (reference sequence). J was trimmed by 4 bases and V by 4 bases; bases with no gene match: 5. This chain's CDR3 is CASSSGTGNYEQYF. In DNA form, the CDR3 reads TGTGCCAGCAGCTCCGGGACAGGGAATTACGAGCAGTACTTC.

The chain combines TRBV11-2 with TRBJ2-5; 12 nucleotides match TRBD2. The CDR3 loop spans 16 amino acids. Germline loops: CDR1 SGHAT, CDR2 FQNNGV. V was clipped by 4 bases and J by 2 bases; unmatched bases: 5. CDR3 region: CASSSSSGRGQETQYF. Here the CDR3 DNA reads TGTGCCAGCAGCTCCTCTAGCGGGAGGGGACAAGAGACCCAGTACTTC.

The chain links TRBV6-1 to TRBJ2-1, with TRBD1 matching over 10 bases. V gave up 4 bases and J gave up 8 bases; unmatched junction bases: 2. Germline assignment: CDR1 MNHNS and CDR2 SASEGT. The CDR3 consists of 13 residues. This CDR3 is CASSGGQGYEQFF. The DNA of the CDR3 is TGTGCCAGCAGTGGGGGACAGGGGTATGAGCAGTTCTTC.

The CDR3 is CASSFRGRTEAFF. CDR3 nucleotides: TGTGCCAGCAGTTTCAGGGGGCGAACTGAAGCTTTCTTT. The chain employs TRBV27 and TRBJ1-1, with 8 positions matching TRBD1. The V and J ends lost 3 bases and 5 bases, in that order; junction bases with no gene match: 2. CDR1 and CDR2 (germline): MNHEY, SMNVEV (reference sequence). This CDR3 is built from 13 residues.

The chain uses TRBV5-4 and TRBJ2-5; 9 bases map to TRBD1. J lost 4 bases, V lost 4 bases, and 5 bases had no gene match. Germline V gives CDR1 SGHNT, CDR2 YYREEE (reference sequence). CDR3 length: 14 amino acids. The CDR3 loop is CASSPQGAGETQYF. The CDR3 DNA follows: TGTGCCAGCAGCCCACAGGGGGCAGGAGAGACCCAGTACTTC.

The rearrangement links TRBV6-1 to TRBJ2-5, with D possibly matching TRBD1 (5 bases). The V end lost 4 bases, the J end lost 5 bases, and 11 bases lay between the germline ends. This CDR3 has 13 amino acids. Germline lookup yields CDR1 MNHNS and CDR2 SASEGT. This chain's CDR3 is CASSGQGGETQYF. As DNA, the CDR3 is TGTGCCAGCAGTGGGCAGGGTGGCGAGACCCAGTACTTC.

The chain carries TRBV19 and TRBJ1-4, with D uncertain. The CDR3 is made up of 17 amino acids. V was trimmed by 4 bases and J by 0 bases, leaving 15 bases between them. Germline values: CDR1 LNHDA, CDR2 SQIVND (reference sequence). In nucleotides, the CDR3 is TGTGCCAGTAGTAGCTATCCGGGGAATCCAACTAATGAAAAACTGTTTTTT. Translated: CASSSYPGNPTNEKLFF.

The chain combines TRBV21-1 with TRBJ1-3; the D call in the table, TRBD1, was not verified against the DNA. TRBV21-1 is recorded as a pseudogene. The CDR3 is 13 residues long. The CDR3 bases are TGTGCCAGCGACAAGGACTCTGGAAACACCATATATTTT. It encodes CASDKDSGNTIYF.

The V and J genes are TRBV28 and TRBJ2-1; 10 bases are shared with TRBD1. V lost 8 bases, J lost 5 bases, and 6 bases stayed unmatched. The CDR3 has 14 residues. In germline, CDR1 is MDHEN, CDR2 SYDVKM. CDR3 DNA: TGTGCCAGCTCCCTGGGACAGGGGAACAATGAGCAGTTCTTC. It encodes CASSLGQGNNEQFF.

V and J are TRBV30 and TRBJ2-1; TRBD2 agrees at 9 bases. Germline-derived CDR1 and CDR2 are GTSNPN and SVGIG (reference sequence). This CDR3 contains 12 residues. J gave up 8 bases and V 3 bases, and 2 bases lay outside the gene matches. The CDR3 DNA reads as TGTGCCTGGAGCGGGACTAGCTATGAGCAGTTCTTC. As protein: CAWSGTSYEQFF.

This chain links TRBV19 with TRBJ1-2; 9 bases map to TRBD1. Germline V gene lookup returns CDR1 LNHDA and CDR2 SQIVND (reference sequence). V was pared by 4 bases and J by 4 bases, with 7 bases of the junction left unmatched. This CDR3 is 15 amino acids long. CDR3: CASSTTGGPLYGYTF. As DNA, the CDR3 is TGTGCCAGTAGTACTACAGGGGGCCCCCTCTATGGCTACACCTTC.

This clone has only one observation. The gene calls are TRBV7-2 and TRBJ2-7; 7 bases align to TRBD1. V was pared by 4 bases and J by 6 bases, with 6 bases of the junction left unmatched. This CDR3 region has 13 residues. Germline V CDR1 and CDR2: SGHTA, FQGNSA. CDR3: CASSSRTGVEQYF. DNA for the CDR3: TGTGCCAGCAGCTCCCGGACAGGTGTCGAGCAGTACTTC.

The chain recombines TRBV7-8 with TRBJ2-7, with D possibly being TRBD2 (5 bases). The CDR3 loop spans 15 amino acids. CDR1 SGHVS and CDR2 FQNEAQ come from the germline V gene. V was cut by 1 base and J by 7 bases, with 17 bases left in between. CDR3 protein: CASSLGRDLLGEQYF. The CDR3 DNA reads TGTGCCAGCAGCTTAGGACGGGATCTCCTTGGAGAGCAGTACTTC.

The gene calls are TRBV9 and TRBJ1-6; maybe TRBD1 (6 bases). V was trimmed by 3 bases and J by 6 bases, leaving 10 bases between them. Germline CDR1 reads SGDLS; CDR2 reads YYNGEE. The CDR3 has 14 amino acids. CDR3 in amino acids: CASSAGQLNSPLHF. DNA of the CDR3: TGTGCCAGCAGCGCAGGACAGCTTAATTCACCCCTCCACTTT.

This rearrangement joins TRBV28 to TRBJ1-2; no firm D call. The V gene lost 2 bases and the J gene lost 8 bases, with 9 bases spanning the gap. The CDR3 runs to 12 residues. The germline V gene encodes CDR1 MDHEN and CDR2 SYDVKM. Here the CDR3 reads CASSLADSGYTF. CDR3 bases: TGTGCCAGCAGTTTAGCAGATTCCGGCTACACCTTC.

The J gene is TRBJ2-7, the V gene TRBV5-1; 9 nucleotides align to TRBD2. CDR1 SGHRS and CDR2 YFSETQ come from the germline V gene. The CDR3 has 18 amino acids. The V gene end was trimmed by 7 bases and the J gene end by 4 bases; junction bases not matched to a gene: 21. The CDR3 protein is CASGPGGRAGGVQYEQYF. The CDR3 DNA is TGCGCCAGCGGACCAGGCGGGAGGGCGGGAGGGGTACAATACGAGCAGTACTTC. The complete variable domain, with remaining parts taken from reference TRBV5-1 and TRBJ2-7, reads KAGVTQTPRYLIKTRGQQVTLSCSPISGHRSVSWYQQTPGQGLQFLFEYFSETQRNKGNFPGRFSGRQFSNSRSEMNVSTLELGDSALYLCASGPGGRAGGVQYEQYFGPGTRLTVT.